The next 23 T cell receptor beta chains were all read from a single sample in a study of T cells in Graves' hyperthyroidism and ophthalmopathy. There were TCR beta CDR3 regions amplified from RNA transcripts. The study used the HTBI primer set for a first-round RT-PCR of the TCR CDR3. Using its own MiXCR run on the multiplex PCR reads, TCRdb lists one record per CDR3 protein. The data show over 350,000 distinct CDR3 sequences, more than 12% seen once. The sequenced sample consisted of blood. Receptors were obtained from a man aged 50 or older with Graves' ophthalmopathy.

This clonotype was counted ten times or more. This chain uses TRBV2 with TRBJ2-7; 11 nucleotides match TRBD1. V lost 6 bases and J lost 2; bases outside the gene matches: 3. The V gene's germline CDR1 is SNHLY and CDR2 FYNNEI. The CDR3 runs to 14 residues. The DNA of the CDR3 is TGTGCCAGCAGGCTGGACAGGGGGCCCTACGAGCAGTACTTC. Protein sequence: CASRLDRGPYEQYF.

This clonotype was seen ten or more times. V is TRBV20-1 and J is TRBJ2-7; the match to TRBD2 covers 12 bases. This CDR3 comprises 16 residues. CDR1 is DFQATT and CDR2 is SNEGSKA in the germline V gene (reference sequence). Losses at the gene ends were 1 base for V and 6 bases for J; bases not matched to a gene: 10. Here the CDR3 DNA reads TGCAGTGCTAGAGCCGGACTAGCGGGACTTCAGGCCGAGCAGTACTTC. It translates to CSARAGLAGLQAEQYF.

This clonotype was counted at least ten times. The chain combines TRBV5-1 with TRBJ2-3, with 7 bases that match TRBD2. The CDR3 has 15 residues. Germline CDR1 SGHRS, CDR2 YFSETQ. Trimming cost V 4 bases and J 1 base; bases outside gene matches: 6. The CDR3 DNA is TGCGCCAGCAGCCCCGGGGGGTGGGGCACAGATACGCAGTATTTT. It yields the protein CASSPGGWGTDTQYF.

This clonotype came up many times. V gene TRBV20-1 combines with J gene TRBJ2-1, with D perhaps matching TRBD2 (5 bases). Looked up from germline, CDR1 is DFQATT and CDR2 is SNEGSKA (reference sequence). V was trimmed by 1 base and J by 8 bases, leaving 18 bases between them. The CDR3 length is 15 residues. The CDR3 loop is CSARGFSLVGDEQFF. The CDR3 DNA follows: TGCAGTGCTAGAGGTTTTAGTTTAGTCGGGGATGAGCAGTTCTTC.

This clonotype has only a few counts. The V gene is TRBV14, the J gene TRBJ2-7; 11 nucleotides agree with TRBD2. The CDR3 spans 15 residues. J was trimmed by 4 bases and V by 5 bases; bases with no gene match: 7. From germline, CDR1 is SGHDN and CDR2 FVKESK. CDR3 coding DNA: TGTGCCAGCAGCTTTAGCGGGAGGGCCGGGTACGAGCAGTACTTC. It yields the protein CASSFSGRAGYEQYF.

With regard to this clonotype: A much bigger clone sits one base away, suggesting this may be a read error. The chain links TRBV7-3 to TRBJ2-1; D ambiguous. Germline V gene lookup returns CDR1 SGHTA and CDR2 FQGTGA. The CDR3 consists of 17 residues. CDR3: CASSITISRVGSNEQFF. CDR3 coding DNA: TGTGCCAGCAGCATAACGATTTCCCGGGTTGGTAGTAATGAGCAGTTCTTC.

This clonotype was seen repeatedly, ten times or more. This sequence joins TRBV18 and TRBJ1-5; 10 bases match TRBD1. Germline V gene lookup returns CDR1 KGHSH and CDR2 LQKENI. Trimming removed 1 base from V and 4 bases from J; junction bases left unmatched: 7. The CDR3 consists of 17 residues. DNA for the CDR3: TGTGCCAGCTCACCACTCCCGGGACAGGGGATGAATCAGCCCCAGCATTTT. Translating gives CASSPLPGQGMNQPQHF.

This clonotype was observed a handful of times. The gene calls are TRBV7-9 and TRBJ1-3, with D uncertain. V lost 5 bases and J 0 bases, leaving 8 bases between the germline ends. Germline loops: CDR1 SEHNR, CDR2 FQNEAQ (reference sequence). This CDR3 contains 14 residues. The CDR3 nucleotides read TGTGCCAGCAGCCCCGGGGTCTCTGGAAACACCATATATTTT. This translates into CASSPGVSGNTIYF.

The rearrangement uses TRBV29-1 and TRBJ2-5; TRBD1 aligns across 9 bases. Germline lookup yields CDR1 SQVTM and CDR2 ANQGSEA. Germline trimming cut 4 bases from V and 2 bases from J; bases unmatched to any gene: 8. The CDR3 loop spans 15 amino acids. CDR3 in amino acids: CSVAQTGGIQETQYF. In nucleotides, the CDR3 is TGCAGCGTTGCTCAGACAGGGGGTATTCAAGAGACCCAGTACTTC.

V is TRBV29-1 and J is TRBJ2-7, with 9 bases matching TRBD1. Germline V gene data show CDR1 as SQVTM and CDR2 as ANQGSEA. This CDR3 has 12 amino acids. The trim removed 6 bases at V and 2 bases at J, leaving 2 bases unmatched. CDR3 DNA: TGCAGCGTCCGGGACAGGGCCTACGAGCAGTACTTC. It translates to CSVRDRAYEQYF.

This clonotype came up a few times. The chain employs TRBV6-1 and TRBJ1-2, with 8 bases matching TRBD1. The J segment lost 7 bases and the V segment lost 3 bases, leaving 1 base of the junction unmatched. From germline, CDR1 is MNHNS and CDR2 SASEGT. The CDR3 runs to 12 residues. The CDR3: CASSETGVGYTF. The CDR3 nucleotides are TGTGCCAGCAGTGAGACAGGGGTTGGCTACACCTTC.

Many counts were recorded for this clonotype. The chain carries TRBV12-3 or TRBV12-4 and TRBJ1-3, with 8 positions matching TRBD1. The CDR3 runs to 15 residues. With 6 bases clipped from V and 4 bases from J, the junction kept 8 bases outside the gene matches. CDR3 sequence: CASRATGGRGNTIYF. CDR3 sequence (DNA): TGTGCCAGCAGGGCTACAGGGGGGAGAGGAAACACCATATATTTT.

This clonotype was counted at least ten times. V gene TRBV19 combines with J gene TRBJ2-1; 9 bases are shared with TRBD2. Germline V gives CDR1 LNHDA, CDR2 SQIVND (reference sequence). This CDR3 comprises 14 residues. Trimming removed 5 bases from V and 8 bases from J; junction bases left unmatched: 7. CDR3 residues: CASSRIAGVDEQFF. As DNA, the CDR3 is TGTGCCAGTAGTCGAATAGCGGGAGTGGATGAGCAGTTCTTC.

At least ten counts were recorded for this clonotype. The DNA for the CDR3 is TGTGCCAGCAGTCCCAAGGACACAAGCAATCAGCCCCAGCATTTT. This encodes CASSPKDTSNQPQHF. This chain uses TRBV27 with TRBJ1-5; D possibly corresponds to TRBD1 (5 bases). The CDR3 sequence is 15 residues long. Per germline, CDR1 MNHEY and CDR2 SMNVEV (reference sequence). V lost 5 bases, J lost 1 base, and 12 bases lay in between.

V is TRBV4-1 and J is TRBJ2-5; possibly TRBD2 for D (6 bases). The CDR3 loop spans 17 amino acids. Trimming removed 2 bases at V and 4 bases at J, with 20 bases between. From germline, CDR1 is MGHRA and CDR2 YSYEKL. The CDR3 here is CASSQIHPRTKRETQYF. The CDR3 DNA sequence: TGCGCCAGCAGCCAAATTCACCCTCGGACTAAAAGAGAGACCCAGTACTTC.

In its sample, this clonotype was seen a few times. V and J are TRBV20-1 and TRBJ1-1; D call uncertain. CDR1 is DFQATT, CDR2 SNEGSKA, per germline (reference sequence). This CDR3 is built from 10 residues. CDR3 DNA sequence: TGCAGCGATACATACACTGAAGCTTTCTTT. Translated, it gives CSDTYTEAFF.

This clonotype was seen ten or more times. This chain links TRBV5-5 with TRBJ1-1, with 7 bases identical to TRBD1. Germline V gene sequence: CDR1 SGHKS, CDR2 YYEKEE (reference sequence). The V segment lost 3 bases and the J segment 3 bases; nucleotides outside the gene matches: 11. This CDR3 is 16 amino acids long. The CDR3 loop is CASSSLTSTGDTEAFF. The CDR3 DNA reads TGTGCCAGCAGCTCCCTAACCTCTACAGGGGACACTGAAGCTTTCTTT.

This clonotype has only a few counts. The CDR3 reads CASSPMGGTEFSEQYF. The CDR3 DNA reads TGCGCCAGCAGCCCCATGGGGGGGACAGAGTTCTCCGAGCAGTACTTC. The chain is built from TRBV4-1 and TRBJ2-7; perhaps D is TRBD1 or TRBD2 (7 bases each). This CDR3 contains 16 residues. The V and J ends lost 4 bases and 6 bases respectively, with 22 bases between them. Per germline, CDR1 MGHRA and CDR2 YSYEKL.

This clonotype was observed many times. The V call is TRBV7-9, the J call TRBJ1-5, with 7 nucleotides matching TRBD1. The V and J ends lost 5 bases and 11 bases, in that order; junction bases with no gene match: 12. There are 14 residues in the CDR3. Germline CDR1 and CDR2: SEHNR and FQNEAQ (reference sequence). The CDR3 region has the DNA TGTGCCAGCAGCACCGACAGGGAGGGGGGGACCCAGCATTTT. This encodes CASSTDREGGTQHF.

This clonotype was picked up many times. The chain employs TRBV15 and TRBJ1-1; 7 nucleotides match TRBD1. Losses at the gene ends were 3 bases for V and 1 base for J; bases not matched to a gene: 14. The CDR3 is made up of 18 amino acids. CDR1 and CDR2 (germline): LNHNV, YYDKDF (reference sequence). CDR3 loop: CATSRGGQAARGNTEAFF. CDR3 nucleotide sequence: TGTGCCACCAGCAGGGGAGGACAGGCCGCTCGGGGGAACACTGAAGCTTTCTTT.

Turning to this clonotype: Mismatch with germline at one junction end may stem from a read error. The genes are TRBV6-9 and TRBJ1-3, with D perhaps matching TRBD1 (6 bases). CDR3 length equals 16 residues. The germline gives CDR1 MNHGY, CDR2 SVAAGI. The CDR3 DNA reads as TGTGCCAGCAGTTACGGGTCGGGGGGCGTTGGAAACAGCATATATTTT. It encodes CASSYGSGGVGNSIYF.

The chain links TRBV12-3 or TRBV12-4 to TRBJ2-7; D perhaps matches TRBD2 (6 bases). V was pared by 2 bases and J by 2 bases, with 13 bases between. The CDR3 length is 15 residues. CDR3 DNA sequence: TGTGCCAGCAGTTTAACCGGGAGCCTGCCCTACGAGCAGTACTTC. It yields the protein CASSLTGSLPYEQYF.

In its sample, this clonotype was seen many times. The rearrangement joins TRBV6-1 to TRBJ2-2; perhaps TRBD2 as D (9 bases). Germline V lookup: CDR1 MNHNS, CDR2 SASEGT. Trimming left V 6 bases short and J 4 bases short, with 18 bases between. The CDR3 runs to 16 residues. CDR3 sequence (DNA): TGTGCCAGCAGACGGACAGGGACTAGCACCACCGGGGAGCTGTTTTTT. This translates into CASRRTGTSTTGELFF.